This record concerns one TCR beta chain sequence. The target antigen is unknown. Sample treatment: oral pan-JAK inhibitor, 5-10 mg twice daily. Alopecia areata patients provided lesional scalp punch biopsies and peripheral blood. PBMCs served as the source from which CD4+ and CD8+ T cells were sorted. Sequencing templates came from extracted RNA that was reverse transcribed into cDNA. Data came from immunoSEQ multiplex PCR; TCRdb stores just in-frame clones and leaves some out. The data contain 250,000 to 300,000 clones, roughly 50% of them singletons. The data derive from a study of CD8+ T cells in alopecia areata. Overall study: At a dose of 5 to 10 mg twice daily, oral tofacitinib was given to treated patients. Study results and limitations: Tissue-resident alphabeta T cells belonging to normal skin likewise get sequenced within scalp specimens.

V was cut by 2 bases and J by 1 base, with 8 bases left in between. Germline V CDR1 and CDR2: KGHSH, LQKENI. The CDR3 runs to 14 residues. The genes are TRBV18 and TRBJ1-1; no clear D gene. The sequence was obtained from a human donor with alopecia areata. Sequencing used CD4+ T cells sorted from blood, obtained at week 24, from a patient treated with tofacitinib. CDR3 protein: CASSPEPGNTEAFF. The CDR3 DNA reads TGTGCCAGCTCACCAGAACCTGGGAACACTGAAGCTTTCTTT.